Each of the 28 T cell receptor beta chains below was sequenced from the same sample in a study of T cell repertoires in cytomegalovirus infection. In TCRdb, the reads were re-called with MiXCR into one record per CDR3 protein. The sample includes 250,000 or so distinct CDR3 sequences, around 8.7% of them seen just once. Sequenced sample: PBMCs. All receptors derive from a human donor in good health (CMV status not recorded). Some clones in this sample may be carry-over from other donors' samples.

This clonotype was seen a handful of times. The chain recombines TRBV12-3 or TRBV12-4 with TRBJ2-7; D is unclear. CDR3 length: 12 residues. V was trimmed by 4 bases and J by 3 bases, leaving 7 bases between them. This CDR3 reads CASSYLRYEQYF. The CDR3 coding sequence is TGTGCCAGCAGTTATCTCCGCTACGAGCAGTACTTC.

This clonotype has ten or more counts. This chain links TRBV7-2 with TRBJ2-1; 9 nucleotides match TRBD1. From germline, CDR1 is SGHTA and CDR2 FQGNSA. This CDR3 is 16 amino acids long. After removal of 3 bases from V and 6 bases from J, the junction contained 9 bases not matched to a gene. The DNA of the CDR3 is TGTGCCAGCAGCTTCCCCGGGACAGGGCGGGGCAATGAGCAGTTCTTC. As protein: CASSFPGTGRGNEQFF.

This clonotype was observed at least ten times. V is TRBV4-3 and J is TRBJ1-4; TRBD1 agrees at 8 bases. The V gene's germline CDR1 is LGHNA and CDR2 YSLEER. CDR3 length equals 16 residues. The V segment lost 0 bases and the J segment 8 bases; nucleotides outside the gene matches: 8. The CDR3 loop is CASSQDPQGAGEKLFF. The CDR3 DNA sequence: TGCGCCAGCAGCCAAGATCCCCAGGGGGCGGGAGAAAAACTGTTTTTT.

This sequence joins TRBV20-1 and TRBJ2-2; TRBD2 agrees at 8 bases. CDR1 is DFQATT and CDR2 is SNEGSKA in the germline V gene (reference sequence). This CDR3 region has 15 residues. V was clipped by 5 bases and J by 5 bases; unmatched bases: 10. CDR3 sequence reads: CSAPDLAGSTGELFF. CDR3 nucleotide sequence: TGCAGTGCTCCCGATTTAGCGGGAAGTACCGGGGAGCTGTTTTTT.

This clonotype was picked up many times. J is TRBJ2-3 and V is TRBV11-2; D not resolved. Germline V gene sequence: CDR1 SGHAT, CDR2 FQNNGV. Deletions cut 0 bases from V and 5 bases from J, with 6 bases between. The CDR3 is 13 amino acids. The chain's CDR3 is CASSLDLGDTQYF. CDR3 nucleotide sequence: TGTGCCAGCAGCTTAGATCTAGGAGATACGCAGTATTTT.

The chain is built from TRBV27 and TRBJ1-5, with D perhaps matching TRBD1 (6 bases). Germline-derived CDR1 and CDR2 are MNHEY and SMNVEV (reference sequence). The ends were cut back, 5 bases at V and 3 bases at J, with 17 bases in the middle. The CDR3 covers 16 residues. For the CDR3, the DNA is TGTGCCAGCAGTCCCACAGGGCGAGGGGCCAATCAGCCCCAGCATTTT. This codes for CASSPTGRGANQPQHF.

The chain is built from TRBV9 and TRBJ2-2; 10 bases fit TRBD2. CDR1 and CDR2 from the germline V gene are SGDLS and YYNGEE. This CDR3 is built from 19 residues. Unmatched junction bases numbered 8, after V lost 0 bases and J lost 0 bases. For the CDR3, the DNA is TGTGCCAGCAGCGTAGTCCCGGGACTAGCGCTAACGAACACCGGGGAGCTGTTTTTT. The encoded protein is CASSVVPGLALTNTGELFF.

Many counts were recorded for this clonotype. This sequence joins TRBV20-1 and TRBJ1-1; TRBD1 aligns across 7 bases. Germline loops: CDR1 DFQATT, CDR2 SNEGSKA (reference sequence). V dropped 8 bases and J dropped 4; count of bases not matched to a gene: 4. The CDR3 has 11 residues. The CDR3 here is CSTTGRTEAFF. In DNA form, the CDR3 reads TGCAGTACGACAGGGCGCACTGAAGCTTTCTTT.

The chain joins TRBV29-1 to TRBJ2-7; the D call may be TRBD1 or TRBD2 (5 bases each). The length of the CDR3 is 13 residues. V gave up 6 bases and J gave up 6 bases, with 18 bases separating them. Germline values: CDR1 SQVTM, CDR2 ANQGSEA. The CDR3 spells CSVTGTPNIEQYF. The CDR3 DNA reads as TGCAGCGTGACCGGGACCCCAAATATCGAGCAGTACTTC.

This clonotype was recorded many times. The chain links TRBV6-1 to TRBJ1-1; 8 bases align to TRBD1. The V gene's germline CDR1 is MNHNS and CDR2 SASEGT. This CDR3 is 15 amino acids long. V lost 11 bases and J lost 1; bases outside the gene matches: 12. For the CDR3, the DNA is TGTGCCGCGGGGGACAGGCGTCGTCAGAACACTGAAGCTTTCTTT. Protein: CAAGDRRRQNTEAFF.

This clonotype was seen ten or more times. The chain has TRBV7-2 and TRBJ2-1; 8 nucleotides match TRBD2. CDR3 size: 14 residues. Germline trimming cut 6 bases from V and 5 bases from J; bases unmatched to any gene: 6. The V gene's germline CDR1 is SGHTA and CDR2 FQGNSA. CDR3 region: CASRSGGYNNEQFF. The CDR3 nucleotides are TGTGCCAGCAGGAGCGGGGGATATAACAATGAGCAGTTCTTC.

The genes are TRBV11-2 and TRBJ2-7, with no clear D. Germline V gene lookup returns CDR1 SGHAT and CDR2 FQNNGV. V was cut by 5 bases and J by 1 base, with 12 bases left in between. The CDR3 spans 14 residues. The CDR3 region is CASSPWTVSYEQYF. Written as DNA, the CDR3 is TGTGCCAGCAGCCCGTGGACGGTTTCCTACGAGCAGTACTTC. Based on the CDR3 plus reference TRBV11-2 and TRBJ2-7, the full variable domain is EAGVAQSPRYKIIEKRQSVAFWCNPISGHATLYWYQQILGQGPKLLIQFQNNGVVDDSQLPKDRFSAERLKGVDSTLKIQPAKLEDSAVYLCASSPWTVSYEQYFGPGTRLTVT.

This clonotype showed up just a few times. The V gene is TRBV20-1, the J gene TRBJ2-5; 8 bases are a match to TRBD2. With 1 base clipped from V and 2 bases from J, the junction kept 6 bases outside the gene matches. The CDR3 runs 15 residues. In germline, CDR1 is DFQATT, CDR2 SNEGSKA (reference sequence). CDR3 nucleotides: TGCAGTGCTAGAGCCCGGGGGGGTCTTCAAGAGACCCAGTACTTC. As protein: CSARARGGLQETQYF.

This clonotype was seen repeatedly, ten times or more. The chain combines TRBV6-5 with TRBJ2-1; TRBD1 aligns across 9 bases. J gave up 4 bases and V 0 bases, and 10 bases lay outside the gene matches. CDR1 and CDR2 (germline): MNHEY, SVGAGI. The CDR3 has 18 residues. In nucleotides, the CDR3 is TGTGCCAGCAGTTACTCGCCACCCGGGACAGGGTTGTACAATGAGCAGTTCTTC. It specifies CASSYSPPGTGLYNEQFF.

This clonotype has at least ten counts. CDR3 amino acids: CASSRGTGSLNEKLFF. DNA of the CDR3: TGTGCCAGCAGCCGGGGGACAGGGAGTCTTAATGAAAAACTGTTTTTT. This sequence joins TRBV6-5 and TRBJ1-4; 9 positions agree with TRBD1. The CDR3 spans 16 residues. Per germline, CDR1 MNHEY and CDR2 SVGAGI. V dropped 6 bases and J dropped 4; count of bases not matched to a gene: 9.

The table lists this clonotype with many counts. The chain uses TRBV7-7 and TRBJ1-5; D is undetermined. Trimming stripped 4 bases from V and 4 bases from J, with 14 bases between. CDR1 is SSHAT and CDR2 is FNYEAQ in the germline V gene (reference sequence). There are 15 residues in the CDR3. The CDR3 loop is CASSYGLSENQPQHF. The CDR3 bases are TGTGCCAGCAGCTACGGACTGTCAGAAAATCAGCCCCAGCATTTT.

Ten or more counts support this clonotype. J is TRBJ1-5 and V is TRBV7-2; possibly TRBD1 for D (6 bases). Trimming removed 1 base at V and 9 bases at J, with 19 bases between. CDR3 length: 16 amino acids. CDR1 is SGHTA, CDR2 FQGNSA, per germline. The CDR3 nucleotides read TGTGCCAGCAGCTTAGAGGGGGGGGCCCTGACGGGGCCCCAGCATTTT. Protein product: CASSLEGGALTGPQHF.

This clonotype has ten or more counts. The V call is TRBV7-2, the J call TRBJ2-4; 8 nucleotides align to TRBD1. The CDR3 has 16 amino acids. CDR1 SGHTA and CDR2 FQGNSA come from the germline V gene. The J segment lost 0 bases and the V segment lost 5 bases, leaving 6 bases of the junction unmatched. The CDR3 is CASSDDRGLAKNIQYF. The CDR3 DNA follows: TGTGCCAGCAGCGACGACAGGGGCCTAGCCAAAAACATTCAGTACTTC.

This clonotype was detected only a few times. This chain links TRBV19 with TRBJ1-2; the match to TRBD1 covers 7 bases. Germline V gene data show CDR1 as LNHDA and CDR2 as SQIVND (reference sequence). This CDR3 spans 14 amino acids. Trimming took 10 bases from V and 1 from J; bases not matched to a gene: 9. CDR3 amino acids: CAISGQDNNYGYTF. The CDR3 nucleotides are TGTGCCATATCCGGACAGGACAATAACTATGGCTACACCTTC. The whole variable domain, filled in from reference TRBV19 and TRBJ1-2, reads DGGITQSPKYLFRKEGQNVTLSCEQNLNHDAMYWYRQDPGQGLRLIYYSQIVNDFQKGDIAEGYSVSREKKESFPLTVTSAQKNPTAFYLCAISGQDNNYGYTFGSGTRLTVV.

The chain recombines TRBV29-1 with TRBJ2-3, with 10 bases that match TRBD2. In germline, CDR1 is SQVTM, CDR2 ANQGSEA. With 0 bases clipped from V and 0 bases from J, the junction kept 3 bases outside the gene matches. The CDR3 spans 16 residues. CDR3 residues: CSVEEVSGGSTDTQYF. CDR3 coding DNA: TGCAGCGTTGAAGAGGTTAGCGGGGGGAGCACAGATACGCAGTATTTT.

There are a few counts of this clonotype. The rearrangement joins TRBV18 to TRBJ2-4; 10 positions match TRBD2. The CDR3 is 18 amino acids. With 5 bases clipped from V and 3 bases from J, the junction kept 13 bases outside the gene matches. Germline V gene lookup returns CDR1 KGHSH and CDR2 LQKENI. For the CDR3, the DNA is TGTGCCAGCTCATCACTAGCGGGGAGTCAACTTAACAAAAACATTCAGTACTTC. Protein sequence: CASSSLAGSQLNKNIQYF.

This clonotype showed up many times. CDR3 in amino acids: CASSTRRDGNTIYF. CDR3 nucleotide sequence: TGTGCCAGCAGCACCCGGAGGGATGGAAACACCATATATTTT. V and J are TRBV7-2 and TRBJ1-3; D is unclear. This CDR3 contains 14 residues. CDR1 is SGHTA and CDR2 is FQGNSA in the germline V gene. Trimming cost V 5 bases and J 3 bases, with 11 bases left between them.

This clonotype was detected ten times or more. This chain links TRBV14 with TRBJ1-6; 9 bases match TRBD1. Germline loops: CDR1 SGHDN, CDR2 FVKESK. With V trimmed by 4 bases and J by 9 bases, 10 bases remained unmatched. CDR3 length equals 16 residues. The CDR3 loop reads CASSRNRQGVASPLHF. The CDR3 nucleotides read TGTGCCAGCAGCCGAAACCGACAGGGGGTTGCTTCACCCCTCCACTTT.

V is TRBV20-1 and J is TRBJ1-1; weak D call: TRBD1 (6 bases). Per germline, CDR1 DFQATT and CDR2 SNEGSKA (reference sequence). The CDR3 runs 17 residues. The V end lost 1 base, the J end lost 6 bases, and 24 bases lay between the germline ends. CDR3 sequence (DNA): TGCAGTGCTAGAGCCCTGGGTACCCCGGGGGCTAGAGCTGAAGCTTTCTTT. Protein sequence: CSARALGTPGARAEAFF.

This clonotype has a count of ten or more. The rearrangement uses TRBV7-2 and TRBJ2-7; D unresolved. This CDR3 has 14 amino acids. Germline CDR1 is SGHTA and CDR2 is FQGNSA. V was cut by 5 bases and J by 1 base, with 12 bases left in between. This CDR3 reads CASSRDTLSYEQYF. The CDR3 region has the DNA TGTGCCAGCAGCCGTGACACGCTATCCTACGAGCAGTACTTC.

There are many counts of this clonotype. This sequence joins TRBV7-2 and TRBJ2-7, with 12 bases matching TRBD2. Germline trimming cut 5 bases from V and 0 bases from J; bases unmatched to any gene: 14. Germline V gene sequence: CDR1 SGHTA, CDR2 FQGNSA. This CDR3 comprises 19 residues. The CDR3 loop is CASSRLPPWTSGDSYEQYF. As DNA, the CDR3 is TGTGCCAGCAGCCGCCTTCCTCCATGGACTAGCGGGGACTCCTACGAGCAGTACTTC. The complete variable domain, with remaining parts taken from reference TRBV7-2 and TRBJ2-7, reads GAGVSQSPSNKVTEKGKDVELRCDPISGHTALYWYRQSLGQGLEFLIYFQGNSAPDKSGLPSDRFSAERTGGSVSTLTIQRTQQEDSAVYLCASSRLPPWTSGDSYEQYFGPGTRLTVT.

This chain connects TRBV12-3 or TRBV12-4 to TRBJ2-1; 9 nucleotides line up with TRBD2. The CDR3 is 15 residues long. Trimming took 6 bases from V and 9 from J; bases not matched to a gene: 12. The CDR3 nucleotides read TGTGCCAGCAGCGAGCAGGCGGGAGGGCTTACTGAGCAGTTCTTC. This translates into CASSEQAGGLTEQFF.

CDR3 in amino acids: CAWRRGTENIQYF. CDR3 bases: TGTGCCTGGAGGCGGGGGACAGAAAACATTCAGTACTTC. The rearrangement joins TRBV30 to TRBJ2-4, with D perhaps assigned TRBD1 or TRBD2 (7 bases each). Trimming removed 3 bases at V and 5 bases at J, with 11 bases between. The CDR3 length is 13 residues. CDR1 and CDR2 (germline): GTSNPN, SVGIG (reference sequence).